What follows is one T cell receptor (beta chain) and its context. Its antigen remains unknown. V was shortened by 4 bases and J by 2 bases, with 14 bases between the two germline ends. CDR3 size: 15 residues. Germline CDR1 reads SGHDN; CDR2 reads FVKESK. PCR involved 60 Vbeta and 13 Jbeta primers. The assay was immunoSEQ multiplex PCR, and TCRdb's table has in-frame clones only and misses some. Its clone listing holds about 54,000 clones. The entry originates in a study of cytomegalovirus exposure and HLA in healthy donors. Study-wide results and limits: Later analysis reportedly placed an Asian-associated ancestry cluster below the roughly 670-donor mean in N-insertions. At a 0.05 false discovery rate, a later analysis found approximately 15,000 TCR beta sequences to be associated with HLA alleles.

The sequence was collected from a woman between 35 and 50 years old in good health and CMV-seronegative. The chain has TRBV14 and TRBJ2-5; D is possibly TRBD1 (6 bases). The specimen was PBMCs. The CDR3: CASSRGQKRQETQYF. In DNA form, the CDR3 reads TGTGCCAGCAGCCGCGGACAGAAGCGACAAGAGACCCAGTACTTC. Full variable domain (missing parts from reference TRBV14 and TRBJ2-5): EAGVTQFPSHSVIEKGQTVTLRCDPISGHDNLYWYRRVMGKEIKFLLHFVKESKQDESGMPNNRFLAERTGGTYSTLKVQPAELEDSGVYFCASSRGQKRQETQYFGPGTRLLVL.